This T cell receptor (beta chain) was sequenced for a study of shared clonotypes between healthy human individuals. V trimming: 3 bases; J trimming: 8 bases; junction bases outside the gene matches: 6. CDR1 is KGHSH, CDR2 LQKENI, per germline. This CDR3 comprises 14 residues. Notes on this clone: The same CDR3 can be traced to other DNA sequences in this sample.

Assay used: immunoSEQ multiplex PCR; TCRdb lists only in-frame clones, some missing. Of about 1.5 million clones in the sample, under 99% are singletons; the top ten hold approximately 0.44%. Within Nashville, Tennessee resided all donors, each a Caucasian adult. The receptor comes from a man younger than 40 in good health. The sample consisted of naive CD4+ T cells sorted from blood. Subset denoted: CD45RA+ positively selected. The chain has TRBV18 and TRBJ2-1, with TRBD2 matching over 8 bases. As DNA, the CDR3 is TGTGCCAGCTCACCGCTAAGCGGGAGCGATGAGCAGTTCTTC. It translates to CASSPLSGSDEQFF.